This T cell receptor (beta chain) was recovered during a study of OX40 agonist ivuxolimab in advanced cancers. CDR1 MGHDK and CDR2 SYGVNS come from the germline V gene. V dropped 2 bases and J dropped 0 bases, with 13 bases sitting between them. This CDR3 spans 16 amino acids. Produced via immunoSEQ multiplex PCR; TCRdb's table is partial and in-frame only. Seen here are more than 55,000 clones, about 88% observed once, and the top ten hold around 3.6%. Sequencing used CD4+ or CD8+ T cells sorted from blood, obtained in a trial of the OX40 agonist ivuxolimab. The source is an adult with an advanced solid tumor such as melanoma, head and neck, liver or kidney cancer. This chain joins TRBV25-1 and TRBJ2-5, with D perhaps TRBD2 (6 bases). CDR3 sequence (DNA): TGTGCCAGCAGTGAACGGGGTCGGGGGTACCAAGAGACCCAGTACTTC. As protein: CASSERGRGYQETQYF.